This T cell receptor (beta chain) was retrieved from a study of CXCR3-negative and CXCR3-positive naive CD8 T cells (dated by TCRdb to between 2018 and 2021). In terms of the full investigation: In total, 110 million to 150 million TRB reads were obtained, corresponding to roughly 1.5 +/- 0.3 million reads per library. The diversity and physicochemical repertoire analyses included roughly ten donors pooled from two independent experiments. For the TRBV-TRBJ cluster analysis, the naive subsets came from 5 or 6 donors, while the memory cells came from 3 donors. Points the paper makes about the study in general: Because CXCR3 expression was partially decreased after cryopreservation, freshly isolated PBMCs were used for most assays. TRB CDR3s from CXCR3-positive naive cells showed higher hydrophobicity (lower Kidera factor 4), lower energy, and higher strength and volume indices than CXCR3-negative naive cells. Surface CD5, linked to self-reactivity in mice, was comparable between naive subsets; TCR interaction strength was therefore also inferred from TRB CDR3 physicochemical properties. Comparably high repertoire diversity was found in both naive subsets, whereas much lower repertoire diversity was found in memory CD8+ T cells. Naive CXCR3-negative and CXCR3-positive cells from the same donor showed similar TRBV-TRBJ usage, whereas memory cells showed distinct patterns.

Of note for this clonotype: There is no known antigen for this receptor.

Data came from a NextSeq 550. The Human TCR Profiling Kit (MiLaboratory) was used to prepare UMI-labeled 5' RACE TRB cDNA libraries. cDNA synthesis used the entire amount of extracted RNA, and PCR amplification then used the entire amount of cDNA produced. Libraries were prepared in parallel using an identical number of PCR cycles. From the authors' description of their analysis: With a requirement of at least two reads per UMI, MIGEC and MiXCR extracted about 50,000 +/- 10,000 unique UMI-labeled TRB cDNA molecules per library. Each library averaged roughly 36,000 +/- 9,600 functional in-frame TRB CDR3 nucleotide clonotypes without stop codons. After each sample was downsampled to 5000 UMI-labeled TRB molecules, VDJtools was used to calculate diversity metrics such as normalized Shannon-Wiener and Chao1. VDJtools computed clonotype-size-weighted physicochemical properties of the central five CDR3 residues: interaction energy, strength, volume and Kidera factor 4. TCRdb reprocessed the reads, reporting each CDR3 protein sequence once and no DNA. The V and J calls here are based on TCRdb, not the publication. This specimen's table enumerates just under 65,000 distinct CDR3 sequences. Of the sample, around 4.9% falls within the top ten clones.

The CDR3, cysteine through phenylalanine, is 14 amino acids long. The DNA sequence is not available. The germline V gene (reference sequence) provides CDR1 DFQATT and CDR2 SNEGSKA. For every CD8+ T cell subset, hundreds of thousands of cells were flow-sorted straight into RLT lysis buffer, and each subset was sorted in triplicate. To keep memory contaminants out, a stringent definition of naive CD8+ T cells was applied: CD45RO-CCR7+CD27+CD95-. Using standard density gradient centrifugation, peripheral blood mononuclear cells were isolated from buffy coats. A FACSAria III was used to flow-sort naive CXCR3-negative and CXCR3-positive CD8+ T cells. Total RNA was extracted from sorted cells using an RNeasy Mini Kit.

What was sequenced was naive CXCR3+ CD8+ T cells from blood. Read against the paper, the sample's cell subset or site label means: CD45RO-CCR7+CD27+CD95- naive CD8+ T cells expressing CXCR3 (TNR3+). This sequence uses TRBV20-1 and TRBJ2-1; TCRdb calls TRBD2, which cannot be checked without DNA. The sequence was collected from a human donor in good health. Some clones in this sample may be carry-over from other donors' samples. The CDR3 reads CSAVSGRDYNEQFF.